This T cell receptor (beta chain) was identified during a study of blood T cell repertoires in COVID-19. Study at large: Samples representing acute and convalescent COVID-19 were sourced from the United States, Italy and Spain. Nucleic acid was either cDNA or gDNA, and it came from T cells, B-cell-depleted T cells, or PBMCs.

Original handling: Counts of nucleated cells, estimated from reference gene primer amplification, were obtained. The repertoire was sequenced with immunoSEQ multiplex PCR; TCRdb's copy has only in-frame clones and lacks some. Clone size and the V and J calls come from that table; the DNA yielded D and trimming. Among about 35,000 clones listed, approximately 87% were seen once. Germline CDR1 is MNHEY and CDR2 is SVGAGI. This CDR3 spans 11 amino acids. V shed 5 bases and J shed 7 bases, with 7 bases lying between them. The chain recombines TRBV6-5 with TRBJ2-3; D is unresolved. Sequencing was performed on peripheral blood. This receptor was obtained from a man of 80 years or more with active COVID-19. Here the CDR3 DNA reads TGTGCCAGCAGTAGCATAAATACGCAGTATTTT. Amino acids: CASSSINTQYF.